The clone carrying this T cell receptor beta chain occurred many times. The ends were cut back, 1 base at V and 1 base at J, with 10 bases in the middle. Germline lookup yields CDR1 SGHTA and CDR2 FQGNSA. The CDR3 has 15 residues. Template switching (which added a universal primer site) was used, and cDNA carried unique molecular identifiers. Each CDR3 protein is one row after TCRdb ran MiXCR on the 5' RACE reads. The sample yields approximately 410,000 distinct CDR3 sequences, roughly 18% seen once. This entry comes from a study of identical twins. Specimen: naive T cells sorted from blood. This sequence joins TRBV7-2 and TRBJ1-1, with D unclear. This receptor was identified in a man aged 50-60 years in good health. The CDR3 DNA reads TGTGCCAGCAGCTTAGTGAGTCAGGCGAACACTGAAGCTTTCTTT. It encodes CASSLVSQANTEAFF.